Following are 12 T cell receptor beta chains from one sample sequenced in a study of blood T cell repertoires in COVID-19. Clones were sequenced by immunoSEQ multiplex PCR, and TCRdb holds only the in-frame ones, with some missing. The top ten clones hold 15% to 20% of a sample with 200,000 or so clones, approximately 87% of them seen once. The specimen sequenced was peripheral blood. The receptors here all came from a person aged 65-85 years with COVID-19, enrolled during active disease.

This clone was picked up a small number of times. This rearrangement joins TRBV7-2 to TRBJ1-5; no clear D. V dropped 1 base and J dropped 6 bases, with 10 bases sitting between them. The germline V gene encodes CDR1 SGHTA and CDR2 FQGNSA. The CDR3 has 14 residues. The CDR3 is CASSLGGYGQPQHF. DNA of the CDR3: TGTGCCAGCAGCTTAGGAGGGTACGGTCAGCCCCAGCATTTT.

This chain uses TRBV7-9 with TRBJ1-4; possible D gene TRBD1, 6 bases. The V end was cut by 5 bases, the J end by 7 bases, with 17 bases between. CDR1 SEHNR and CDR2 FQNEAQ come from the germline V gene (reference sequence). The CDR3 totals 15 residues. The CDR3 spells CASSQGQGISEKLFF. CDR3 DNA: TGTGCCAGCAGCCAGGGGCAGGGAATAAGTGAAAAACTGTTTTTT.

This chain joins TRBV29-1 and TRBJ1-2, with D perhaps TRBD1 (5 bases). CDR1 and CDR2 from the germline V gene are SQVTM and ANQGSEA. Trimming took off 3 bases at V and 8 bases at J, with 19 bases between the two ends. The length of the CDR3 is 14 residues. Here the CDR3 reads CSVERRGLTRGYTF. In DNA form, the CDR3 reads TGCAGCGTTGAGAGGAGGGGACTCACTAGGGGCTACACCTTC.

J is TRBJ2-7 and V is TRBV4-3; the match to TRBD1 covers 9 bases. The CDR3 extends over 15 amino acids. Germline loops: CDR1 LGHNA, CDR2 YSLEER. V was pared by 2 bases and J by 2 bases, with 4 bases of the junction left unmatched. CDR3 sequence reads: CASSQQTGGPYEQYF. DNA of the CDR3: TGCGCCAGCAGCCAACAGACAGGGGGACCCTACGAGCAGTACTTC.

The rearrangement links TRBV6-6 to TRBJ1-6, with 8 bases matching TRBD1. The germline V gene has CDR1 MNHNY and CDR2 SVGAGI (reference sequence). The CDR3 length is 13 residues. V shed 6 bases and J 8 bases; nucleotides not matched to a gene: 3. DNA for the CDR3: TGTGCCAGCAGCAGGGGGCCGGATTCACCCCTCCACTTT. Translated: CASSRGPDSPLHF.

This clone has a single count. The chain joins TRBV9 to TRBJ2-1, with D tentatively TRBD1 (6 bases). Trimming removed 0 bases at V and 8 bases at J, with 12 bases between. The CDR3 has 14 residues. The germline V gene has CDR1 SGDLS and CDR2 YYNGEE. The CDR3: CASSVGPNRDEQFF. The CDR3 DNA reads TGTGCCAGCAGCGTAGGGCCAAACAGGGATGAGCAGTTCTTC.

V and J are TRBV3-1 (or the pseudogene TRBV3-2) and TRBJ2-2; 9 bases agree with TRBD1. J gave up 4 bases and V 6 bases, and 6 bases lay outside the gene matches. CDR3 length: 15 residues. The germline V gene has CDR1 LGHDT and CDR2 YNNKEL (reference sequence). CDR3 sequence reads: CASRGTGRRTGELFF. The DNA for the CDR3 is TGTGCCAGCAGGGGGACAGGGAGGCGCACCGGGGAGCTGTTTTTT.

The chain recombines TRBV7-2 with TRBJ1-2; the D is unclear. Trimming left V 1 base short and J 4 bases short, with 10 bases between. Germline V gene lookup returns CDR1 SGHTA and CDR2 FQGNSA. This CDR3 has 14 amino acids. As DNA, the CDR3 is TGTGCCAGCAGCTTAGGGTGGAGCGGCTATGGCTACACCTTC. This translates into CASSLGWSGYGYTF. Full variable domain (missing parts from reference TRBV7-2 and TRBJ1-2): GAGVSQSPSNKVTEKGKDVELRCDPISGHTALYWYRQSLGQGLEFLIYFQGNSAPDKSGLPSDRFSAERTGGSVSTLTIQRTQQEDSAVYLCASSLGWSGYGYTFGSGTRLTVV.

The CDR3 loop reads CASSLSGSIVNEQFF. CDR3 DNA sequence: TGTGCCAGCAGTTTAAGCGGGAGTATCGTCAATGAGCAGTTCTTC. This rearrangement joins TRBV28 to TRBJ2-1, with TRBD2 matching 8 bases. The CDR3 contains 15 residues. CDR1 is MDHEN and CDR2 is SYDVKM in the germline V gene. Trimming removed 2 bases from V and 6 bases from J; junction bases left unmatched: 6. The variable domain in full, with the rest retrieved from reference TRBV28 and TRBJ2-1, is DVKVTQSSRYLVKRTGEKVFLECVQDMDHENMFWYRQDPGLGLRLIYFSYDVKMKEKGDIPEGYSVSREKKERFSLILESASTNQTSMYLCASSLSGSIVNEQFFGPGTRLTVL.

The rearrangement joins TRBV19 to TRBJ1-5; TRBD1 agrees at 7 bases. Germline CDR1 LNHDA, CDR2 SQIVND (reference sequence). The CDR3 contains 16 residues. Trimming at V came to 5 bases and at J to 3 bases, leaving 10 bases not matched to a gene. CDR3 sequence (DNA): TGTGCCAGTAGTCACGTTGGACAGGCGTTCAATCAGCCCCAGCATTTT. This sequence encodes CASSHVGQAFNQPQHF.

The V and J genes are TRBV6-2 or TRBV6-3 and TRBJ1-2, with D uncertain. This CDR3 has 14 residues. Germline V lookup: CDR1 MNHEY, CDR2 SVGEGT. Trimming shortened V by 4 bases and J by 3 bases, and 12 bases separated the two germline ends. The CDR3 region is CASSSTPRDYGYTF. The CDR3, as DNA: TGTGCCAGCAGTTCGACCCCGAGGGACTATGGCTACACCTTC.

CDR3 nucleotide sequence: TGTGCCAGTAGGATCGGAGCGGACCAAGAGACCCAGTACTTC. Translating it yields CASRIGADQETQYF. The rearrangement joins TRBV19 to TRBJ2-5; D possibly corresponds to TRBD2 (5 bases). Trimming cost V 6 bases and J 0 bases, with 11 bases left between them. CDR1 is LNHDA, CDR2 SQIVND, per germline (reference sequence). This CDR3 is 14 amino acids long.